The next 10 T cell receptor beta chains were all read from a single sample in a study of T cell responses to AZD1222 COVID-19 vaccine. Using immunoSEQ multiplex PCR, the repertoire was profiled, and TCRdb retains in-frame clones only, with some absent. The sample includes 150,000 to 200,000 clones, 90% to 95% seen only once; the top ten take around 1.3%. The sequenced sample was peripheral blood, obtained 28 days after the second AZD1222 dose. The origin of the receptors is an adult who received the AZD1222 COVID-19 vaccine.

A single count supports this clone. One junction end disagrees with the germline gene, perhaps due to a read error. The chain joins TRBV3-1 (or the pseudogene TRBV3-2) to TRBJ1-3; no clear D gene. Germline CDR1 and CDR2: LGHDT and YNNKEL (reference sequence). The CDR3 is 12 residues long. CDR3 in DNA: TGTGCCAGCAGCCAAGGTAGCCGACGTCCACATTTT. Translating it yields CASSQGSRRPHF.

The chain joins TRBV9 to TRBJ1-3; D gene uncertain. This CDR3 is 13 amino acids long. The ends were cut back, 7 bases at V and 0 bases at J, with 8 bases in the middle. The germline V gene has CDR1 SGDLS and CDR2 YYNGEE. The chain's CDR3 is CASRRGSGNTIYF. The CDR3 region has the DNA TGTGCCAGCCGCCGAGGCTCTGGAAACACCATATATTTT.

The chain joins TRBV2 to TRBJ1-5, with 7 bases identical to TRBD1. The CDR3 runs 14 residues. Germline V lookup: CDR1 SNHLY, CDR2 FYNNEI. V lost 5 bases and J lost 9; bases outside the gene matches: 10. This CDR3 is CASSRGQAWGPQHF. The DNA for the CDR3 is TGTGCCAGCAGTCGCGGACAGGCCTGGGGGCCCCAGCATTTT.

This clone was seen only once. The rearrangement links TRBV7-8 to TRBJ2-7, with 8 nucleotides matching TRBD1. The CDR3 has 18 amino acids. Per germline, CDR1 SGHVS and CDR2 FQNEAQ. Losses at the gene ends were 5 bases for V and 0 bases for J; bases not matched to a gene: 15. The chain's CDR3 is CASSEAGTGEAFSYEQYF. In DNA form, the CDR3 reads TGTGCCAGCAGCGAGGCCGGGACAGGCGAGGCTTTCTCCTACGAGCAGTACTTC.

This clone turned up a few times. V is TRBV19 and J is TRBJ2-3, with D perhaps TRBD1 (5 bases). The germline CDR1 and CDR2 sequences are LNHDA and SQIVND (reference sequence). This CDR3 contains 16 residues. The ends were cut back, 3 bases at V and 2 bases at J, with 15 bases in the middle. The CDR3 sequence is CASSIWAGMTTDTQYF. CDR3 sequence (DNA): TGTGCCAGTAGTATTTGGGCAGGGATGACCACAGATACGCAGTATTTT.

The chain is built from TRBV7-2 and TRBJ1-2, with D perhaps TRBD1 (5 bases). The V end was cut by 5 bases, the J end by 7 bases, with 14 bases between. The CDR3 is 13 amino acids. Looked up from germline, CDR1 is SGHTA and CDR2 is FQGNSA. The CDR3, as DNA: TGTGCCAGCAGCCAAGGAGGGGTTGGTGGCTACACCTTC. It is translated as CASSQGGVGGYTF.

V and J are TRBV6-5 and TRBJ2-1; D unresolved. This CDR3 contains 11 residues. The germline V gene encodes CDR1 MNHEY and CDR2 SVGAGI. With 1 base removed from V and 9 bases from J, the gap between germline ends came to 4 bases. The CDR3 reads CASSYLGEQFF. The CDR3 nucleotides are TGTGCCAGCAGTTACTTAGGTGAGCAGTTCTTC.

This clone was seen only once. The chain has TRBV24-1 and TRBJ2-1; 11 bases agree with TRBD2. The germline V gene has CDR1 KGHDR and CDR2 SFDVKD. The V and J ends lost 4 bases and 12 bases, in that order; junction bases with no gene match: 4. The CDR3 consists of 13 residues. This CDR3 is CATSDQTSGAQFF. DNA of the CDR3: TGTGCCACCAGTGACCAGACTAGCGGGGCGCAGTTCTTC.

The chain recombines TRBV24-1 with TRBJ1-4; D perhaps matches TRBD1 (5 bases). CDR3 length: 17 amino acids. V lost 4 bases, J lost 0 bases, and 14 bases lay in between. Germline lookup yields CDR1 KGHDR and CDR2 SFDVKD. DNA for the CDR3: TGTGCCACCAGTGACTCGACAGACCACGCAACTAATGAAAAACTGTTTTTT. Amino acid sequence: CATSDSTDHATNEKLFF.

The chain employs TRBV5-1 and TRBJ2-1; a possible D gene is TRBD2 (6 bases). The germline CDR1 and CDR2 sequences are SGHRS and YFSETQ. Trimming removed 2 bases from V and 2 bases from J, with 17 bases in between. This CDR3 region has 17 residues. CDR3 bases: TGCGCCAGCAGCTTAATGGGGAGTAGGGAGGCCTACAATGAGCAGTTCTTC. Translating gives CASSLMGSREAYNEQFF.